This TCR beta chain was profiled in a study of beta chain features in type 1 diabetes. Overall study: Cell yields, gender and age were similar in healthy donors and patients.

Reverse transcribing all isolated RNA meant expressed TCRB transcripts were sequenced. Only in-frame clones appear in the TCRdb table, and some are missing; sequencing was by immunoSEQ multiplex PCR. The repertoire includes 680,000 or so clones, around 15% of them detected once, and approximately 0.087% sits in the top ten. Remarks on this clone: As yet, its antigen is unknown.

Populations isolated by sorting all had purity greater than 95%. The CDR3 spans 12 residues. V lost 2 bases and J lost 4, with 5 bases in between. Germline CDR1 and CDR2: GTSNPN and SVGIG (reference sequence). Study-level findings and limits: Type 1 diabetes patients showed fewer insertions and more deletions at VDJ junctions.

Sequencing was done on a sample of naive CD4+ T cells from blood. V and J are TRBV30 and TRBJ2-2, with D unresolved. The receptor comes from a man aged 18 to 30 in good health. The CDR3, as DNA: TGTGCCTGGAGTAAGGCCACCGGGGAGCTGTTTTTT. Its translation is CAWSKATGELFF.